The entry that follows covers one T cell receptor (beta chain) sequence. The antigen is not known. The length of the CDR3 is 14 residues. CDR1 and CDR2 from the germline V gene are SGHTA and FQGNSA. Between the trimmed V and J ends, which lost 3 bases and 1 base, there was a span of 9 bases. The TCR beta cDNA libraries contained unique molecular identifiers. Each CDR3 protein gets one entry after TCRdb re-called the PCR reads with MiXCR. This table has roughly 400,000 distinct CDR3 sequences, approximately 42% appearing once. This record comes from a study of post-analysis software for immune sequencing data. Study-wide results and limits: TRBV5-6, TRBV5-1 and TRBV20-1 belonged to a set of roughly 5 TRBV segments that were more frequent in patients than controls. The normalized Chao1 diversity of multiple sclerosis patients was significantly lower than that of controls.

The chain combines TRBV7-2 with TRBJ2-5, with D maybe TRBD1 (5 bases). The source of this sequence is a girl aged 2 to 10 with multiple sclerosis. Sequencing was performed on blood. CDR3 nucleotides: TGTGCCAGCAGCTTGACAGCGCTCCAAGAGACCCAGTACTTC. Protein product: CASSLTALQETQYF.